The sequence of this T cell receptor (beta chain) was determined in a study of blood T cell repertoires in COVID-19. In the study overall: Specimens from acute and convalescent COVID-19 originated in the United States, Italy and Spain. T cells, B-cell-depleted T cells, or PBMCs supplied cDNA or gDNA.

Germline lookup yields CDR1 ENHRY and CDR2 SYGVKD. The CDR3 runs 12 residues. Trimming took 8 bases from V and 3 from J, leaving 11 bases between them. In the authors' methods: Estimated nucleated cell counts came from reference gene primer amplification. Measured with immunoSEQ multiplex PCR; TCRdb has only the in-frame clones, and not every one. The V and J calls and clone size come from that table; D and trimming were worked out from the DNA. The sample holds some 410,000 clones, 70% to 90% seen once. The study assigned cohorts using participant-reported clinical history. Sequencing was done on a sample of PBMCs or T cells enriched from blood (not recorded which). The chain links TRBV10-3 to TRBJ2-7, with D possibly TRBD1 on 5 matching bases. This TCR derives from a young woman with acute COVID-19. The CDR3 loop is CAIGQGSYEQYF. The CDR3 nucleotides are TGTGCCATCGGGCAGGGAAGCTACGAGCAGTACTTC.